In this sample, the clone carrying this T cell receptor (beta chain) turned up a few times. The target antigen is unknown. These data are taken from a study of T cell responses to AZD1222 COVID-19 vaccine. In the study overall: Second doses at about 4 or about 12 weeks were pooled. Findings and limits, study-wide: Repertoire sampling was restricted to post-peak T cell response timepoints. Vaccine-related CD4 TCRs covered spike, predominating at 160-218 and 743-854. Most donors were white British and more were female, and clonal diversity was possibly underestimated.

Using immunoSEQ multiplex PCR, the repertoire was profiled, and TCRdb retains in-frame clones only, with some absent. The data hold 150,000 to 200,000 clones, with 85% to 95% observed a single time. The CDR3 runs 15 residues. V shed 8 bases, J shed 2 bases, and the junction held 9 bases outside the gene matches. CDR1 and CDR2 (germline): SEHNR, FQNEAQ (reference sequence). This sequence joins TRBV7-9 and TRBJ1-3, with 7 bases that match TRBD1. The specimen comprised peripheral blood, sampled on day 0 of AZD1222 vaccination. This sequence originates from an adult in good health. CDR3 DNA sequence: TGTGCCAGCTCTACTGACAGGGCGACTGGAAACACCATATATTTT. Residues: CASSTDRATGNTIYF.